These 5 T cell receptor beta chains were sequenced from one sample in a study of molecular identifiers for immune sequencing clone quantification. MiXCR was run by TCRdb on the PCR reads, yielding one entry per CDR3 protein. This sample yields 62,000 or so distinct CDR3 sequences, of which around a sixth are seen a single time; nearly 1.5% belongs to the top ten. Sequences were obtained from naive CD8+ T cells from blood, with Jurkat cell RNA spiked in. Subset noted: FACS-sorted CD8+CD4-CCR7+CD45RA+ naive T cells. Source of these receptors: a human donor in good health. Some libraries in this study had Jurkat cell RNA spiked in.

This clonotype was found many times. As DNA, the CDR3 is TGTGCCAGCAGTACCGGGGGCGGTCAGCCCCAGCATTTT. It is translated as CASSTGGGQPQHF. The chain links TRBV6-2 or TRBV6-3 to TRBJ1-5, with D perhaps TRBD1 (6 bases). The germline V and J ends were trimmed by 5 bases and 6 bases, with 11 bases remaining between them. Germline assignment: CDR1 MNHEY and CDR2 SVGEGT. This CDR3 region has 13 residues.

This clonotype appeared once. A much larger clone is a single base away; this may be a read error. The chain links TRBV19 to TRBJ1-5; D ambiguous. The CDR3 is made up of 13 amino acids. V was cut by 5 bases and J by 5 bases, with 10 bases left in between. Germline-derived CDR1 and CDR2 are LNHDA and SQIVND (reference sequence). For the CDR3, the DNA is TGTGCCAGTAGTCCCCTGATGGATCAGCCCCAGCATTTT. It codes for CASSPLMDQPQHF.

This clonotype was observed many times. The chain uses TRBV4-3 and TRBJ1-4; a weak D match, TRBD1 (5 bases). Trimming removed 0 bases from V and 12 bases from J, with 32 bases in between. The CDR3 has 20 amino acids. In germline, CDR1 is LGHNA, CDR2 YSLEER. In nucleotides, the CDR3 is TGCGCCAGCAGCCAAGATTTAGGGATGGGACCCGAAAAACTGGTGAAGGAACTGTTTTTT. Translating it yields CASSQDLGMGPEKLVKELFF.

This clonotype was recorded a few times. The chain recombines TRBV2 with TRBJ2-7; D gene ambiguous. The germline V gene has CDR1 SNHLY and CDR2 FYNNEI. The CDR3 totals 14 residues. V dropped 1 base and J dropped 0 bases, with 7 bases sitting between them. The CDR3 bases are TGTGCCAGCAGTGAAGAGGCAGCCTCCTACGAGCAGTACTTC. It yields the protein CASSEEAASYEQYF.

This clonotype came up many times. The V gene is TRBV12-3 or TRBV12-4, the J gene TRBJ2-3; D is uncertain. The CDR3 consists of 14 residues. The ends were cut back, 7 bases at V and 2 bases at J, with 13 bases in the middle. The CDR3 loop reads CASTIDGYTDTQYF. The CDR3 bases are TGTGCCAGCACCATCGACGGATACACAGATACGCAGTATTTT.